These 19 T cell receptor beta chains were sequenced from one sample in a study of T cell repertoires in cytomegalovirus infection. TCRdb analysed the reads with MiXCR anew, one entry per CDR3 protein. The sample has fewer than 250,000 distinct CDR3 sequences; more than 9% are singletons. The sample taken for sequencing was PBMCs. The receptors here all came from a human donor in good health (CMV status not recorded). Some clones in this sample may be carry-over from other donors' samples.

This clonotype was counted a few times. This rearrangement joins TRBV5-1 to TRBJ2-7; TRBD2 matches 8 bases. V dropped 3 bases and J dropped 4; count of bases not matched to a gene: 12. The CDR3 runs to 16 residues. CDR1 and CDR2 (germline): SGHRS, YFSETQ. The CDR3 nucleotides are TGCGCCAGCAGCTGGGCCGGGACTAGTATGTTGTACGAGCAGTACTTC. Its protein product is CASSWAGTSMLYEQYF.

There are many counts of this clonotype. The junction and the germline gene differ at one end; a read error may be behind it. V gene TRBV6-2 or TRBV6-3 combines with J gene TRBJ1-1, with 8 bases that match TRBD1. Germline-derived CDR1 and CDR2 are MNHEY and SVGEGT. The CDR3 consists of 15 residues. The CDR3 is CASNYAGGWNTEAFF. CDR3 coding DNA: TGTGCCAGCAATTACGCAGGGGGCTGGAACACTGAAGCTTTCTTT.

This clonotype appeared a few times. The rearrangement links TRBV20-1 to TRBJ2-5, with 8 bases aligning to TRBD2. CDR3 length: 15 residues. CDR1 is DFQATT, CDR2 SNEGSKA, per germline (reference sequence). With 6 bases clipped from V and 5 bases from J, the junction kept 14 bases outside the gene matches. CDR3 region: CSAPRSGSPGETQYF. The CDR3 DNA sequence: TGCAGTGCCCCCCGAAGCGGGAGCCCCGGGGAGACCCAGTACTTC.

The chain joins TRBV20-1 to TRBJ1-5; tentatively, D is TRBD1 (5 bases). The germline gives CDR1 DFQATT, CDR2 SNEGSKA (reference sequence). This CDR3 spans 13 amino acids. V lost 6 bases and J 6 bases, leaving 15 bases between the germline ends. CDR3: CSAPGRGGQPQHF. CDR3 nucleotide sequence: TGCAGTGCCCCTGGAAGGGGCGGTCAGCCCCAGCATTTT.

Ten or more counts support this clonotype. This CDR3 reads CASSAQVEAFF. The DNA of the CDR3 is TGTGCCAGCAGCGCCCAGGTTGAAGCTTTCTTT. The rearrangement links TRBV7-9 to TRBJ1-1; D not resolved. The CDR3 has 11 amino acids. The V end lost 5 bases, the J end lost 7 bases, and 8 bases lay between the germline ends. The V gene's germline CDR1 is SEHNR and CDR2 FQNEAQ (reference sequence).

The V call is TRBV4-3, the J call TRBJ2-3; D uncertain. The CDR3 spans 14 residues. V lost 1 base and J lost 4, with 9 bases in between. Germline CDR1 LGHNA, CDR2 YSLEER. As DNA, the CDR3 is TGCGCCAGCAGCCAAGTAGTTAGGGCAGATACGCAGTATTTT. This encodes CASSQVVRADTQYF.

This chain uses TRBV7-9 with TRBJ2-6; 14 bases fit TRBD2. This CDR3 has 18 amino acids. The V segment lost 5 bases and the J segment 1 base; nucleotides outside the gene matches: 4. Germline lookup yields CDR1 SEHNR and CDR2 FQNEAQ (reference sequence). CDR3 sequence (DNA): TGTGCCAGCAGCGAGACTAGCGGGAGGGCGTCTGGGGCCAACGTCCTGACTTTC. This gives the protein CASSETSGRASGANVLTF.

This clonotype was seen repeatedly, ten times or more. The chain carries TRBV28 and TRBJ2-7, with D possibly called TRBD1 or TRBD2 (5 bases each). Germline V gene data show CDR1 as MDHEN and CDR2 as SYDVKM. With 6 bases removed from V and 3 bases from J, the gap between germline ends came to 15 bases. CDR3 length: 14 residues. The CDR3 loop reads CASSRLGEYYEQYF. CDR3 in DNA: TGTGCCAGCAGCCGCCTGGGGGAGTACTACGAGCAGTACTTC.

Ten or more counts support this clonotype. This chain connects TRBV20-1 to TRBJ2-1; 8 nucleotides match TRBD2. The CDR3 spans 14 residues. The V and J ends lost 3 bases and 7 bases, in that order; junction bases with no gene match: 8. Germline V gene sequence: CDR1 DFQATT, CDR2 SNEGSKA (reference sequence). CDR3 sequence: CSASPGRATNEQFF. The CDR3 DNA follows: TGCAGTGCTAGCCCCGGGAGGGCCACGAATGAGCAGTTCTTC.

In this sample, this clonotype turned up many times. Written as DNA, the CDR3 is TGTGCCAGCAGTTACTCCGGGACAGGGTCTTTTAGCAATCAGCCCCAGCATTTT. Protein product: CASSYSGTGSFSNQPQHF. The chain couples TRBV6-6 to TRBJ1-5; 9 bases map to TRBD1. The CDR3 sequence is 18 residues long. In germline, CDR1 is MNHNY, CDR2 SVGAGI (reference sequence). J was trimmed by 0 bases and V by 0 bases; bases with no gene match: 6.

This clonotype has just a few counts. The J gene is TRBJ2-5, the V gene TRBV12-3 or TRBV12-4; D is possibly TRBD1 or TRBD2 (5 bases each). With 2 bases removed from V and 5 bases from J, the gap between germline ends came to 9 bases. The CDR3 runs to 13 residues. CDR3 sequence reads: CASSLSGSETQYF. In DNA form, the CDR3 reads TGTGCCAGCAGTTTATCAGGGAGTGAGACCCAGTACTTC.

This clonotype was recorded a few times. This chain connects TRBV19 to TRBJ2-7; 10 bases match TRBD1. CDR1 LNHDA and CDR2 SQIVND come from the germline V gene (reference sequence). CDR3 length: 15 residues. V lost 6 bases to trimming and J lost 3 bases; unmatched junction nucleotides: 8. Here the CDR3 DNA reads TGTGCCAGTAGCCTCTATAGGGACAGGGGCTACGAGCAGTACTTC. Amino acids: CASSLYRDRGYEQYF.

This clonotype was recorded many times. J is TRBJ2-1 and V is TRBV7-2, with D maybe TRBD2 (5 bases). V lost 4 bases, J lost 6 bases, and 16 bases lay in between. Germline CDR1 reads SGHTA; CDR2 reads FQGNSA. There are 15 residues in the CDR3. CDR3 protein: CASSSRPPRGNEQFF. For the CDR3, the DNA is TGTGCCAGCAGCTCCCGGCCCCCCCGGGGCAATGAGCAGTTCTTC.

This clonotype was counted many times. The chain is built from TRBV24-1 and TRBJ2-2, with 10 bases that match TRBD2. The CDR3 runs to 16 residues. Germline V gene lookup returns CDR1 KGHDR and CDR2 SFDVKD. J was trimmed by 5 bases and V by 4 bases; bases with no gene match: 6. The CDR3 DNA reads TGTGCCACCAGTGACCCCAAGCGGGGGGGGACCGGGGAGCTGTTTTTT. Translating it yields CATSDPKRGGTGELFF.

This clonotype turned up a few times. The CDR3 DNA sequence: TGTGCCAGCAGTTCCACTGGGATGGAAGGCACTGAAGCTTTCTTT. The encoded protein is CASSSTGMEGTEAFF. The chain couples TRBV6-2 or TRBV6-3 to TRBJ1-1; the D is unclear. Germline CDR1 reads MNHEY; CDR2 reads SVGEGT. V was pared by 4 bases and J by 4 bases, with 16 bases between. The CDR3 length is 15 residues.

Remarks on this clonotype: A read error is possible here, since a much larger clone lies one base away. V gene TRBV12-3 or TRBV12-4 combines with J gene TRBJ2-1; 13 bases fit TRBD2. The CDR3 spans 14 residues. J lost 15 bases, V lost 2 bases, and 7 bases had no gene match. The CDR3 region is CASSLKTSGRTAFF. CDR3 DNA: TGTGCCAGCAGTTTAAAGACTAGCGGGAGGACGGCGTTCTTC.

This clonotype was detected a few times. The CDR3 coding sequence is TGTGCCAGCAGTGTCCGGACAGGGGACTATGGCTACACCTTC. Translation: CASSVRTGDYGYTF. The chain uses TRBV6-4 and TRBJ1-2; 9 bases align to TRBD1. The CDR3 is made up of 14 amino acids. Germline CDR1 is MRHNA and CDR2 is SNTAGT. J gave up 3 bases and V 4 bases, and 3 bases lay outside the gene matches.

In its sample, this clonotype was seen a few times. The chain couples TRBV29-1 to TRBJ2-1, with D hard to call. Trimming cost V 4 bases and J 9 bases, with 10 bases left between them. The CDR3 loop spans 11 amino acids. Germline V gene sequence: CDR1 SQVTM, CDR2 ANQGSEA. The CDR3 is CSVGSYGEQFF. CDR3 sequence (DNA): TGCAGCGTTGGAAGTTACGGTGAGCAGTTCTTC.

This clonotype has at least ten counts. The V and J genes are TRBV7-8 and TRBJ2-5; a weak D match, TRBD1 (5 bases). Germline assignment: CDR1 SGHVS and CDR2 FQNEAQ. V was trimmed by 6 bases and J by 2 bases, leaving 10 bases between them. The CDR3 extends over 13 amino acids. Here the CDR3 reads CASRPDSQETQYF. Written as DNA, the CDR3 is TGTGCCAGCAGACCAGACAGTCAAGAGACCCAGTACTTC.